Reported below is one T cell receptor beta chain. Antigen specificity is unknown. This entry is derived from a study of tumor-infiltrating lymphocytes in localized non-small cell lung cancer. As for the study in general: Some samples were collected after neoadjuvant chemotherapy; smokers, never-smokers and several histologies were included. Study findings and constraints: Technical variation could not be separated from intratumor heterogeneity here. No T-cell fraction difference was seen between IM1 and IM2 tumors.

The assay was immunoSEQ multiplex PCR, and TCRdb's table has in-frame clones only and misses some. In the table there are 6,000 to 8,000 clones, about 69% of which are singletons. Trimming cost V 0 bases and J 8 bases; bases outside gene matches: 4. Per germline, CDR1 LGHNA and CDR2 YSLEER. This CDR3 is 14 amino acids long. The chain is built from TRBV4-3 and TRBJ1-2; 9 nucleotides agree with TRBD1. The sequence was collected from a human donor with non-small cell lung cancer. The sample comprised lung tumor tissue. The CDR3 here is CASSQDTGGYGYTF. The CDR3 DNA is TGCGCCAGCAGCCAAGATACAGGGGGCTACGGCTACACCTTC.